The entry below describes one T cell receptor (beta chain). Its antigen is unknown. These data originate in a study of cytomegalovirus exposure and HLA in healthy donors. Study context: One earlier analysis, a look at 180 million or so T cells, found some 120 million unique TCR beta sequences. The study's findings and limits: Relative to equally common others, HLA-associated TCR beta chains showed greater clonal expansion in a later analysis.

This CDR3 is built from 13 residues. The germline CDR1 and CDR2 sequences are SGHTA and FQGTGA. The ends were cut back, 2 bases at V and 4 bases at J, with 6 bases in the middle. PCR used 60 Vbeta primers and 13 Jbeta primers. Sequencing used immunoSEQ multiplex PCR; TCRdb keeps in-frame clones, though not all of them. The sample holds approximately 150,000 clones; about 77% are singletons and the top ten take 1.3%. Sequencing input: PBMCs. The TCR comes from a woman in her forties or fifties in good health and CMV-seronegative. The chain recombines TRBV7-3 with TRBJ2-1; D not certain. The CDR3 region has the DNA TGTGCCAGCAGCTTAGGGCAATACAATGAGCAGTTCTTC. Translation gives CASSLGQYNEQFF.